This TCR beta chain was sequenced during a study of T cell responses to AZD1222 COVID-19 vaccine. Turning to the study itself: Second-dose intervals near 4 or 12 weeks were combined. The study's findings and limits: Two AZD1222 administrations were followed by greater Spike-specific TCR breadth and depth. Just 5 to 7 people given AZD1222 tested seropositive at baseline. Clonal diversity may have been underestimated, and the donors were mostly white British, with more females than males.

Measured with immunoSEQ multiplex PCR; TCRdb has only the in-frame clones, and not every one. The table has around 97,000 clones, about nine tenths seen once; the top ten hold 4.5% to 5.5%. A remark on this clone: Antigen unknown.

V dropped 4 bases and J dropped 6 bases, with 8 bases sitting between them. The CDR3 totals 12 residues. CDR1 and CDR2 from the germline V gene are SGHTA and FQGTGA. The genes are TRBV7-3 and TRBJ2-3; D not resolved. The sample was peripheral blood, taken on day 0 of AZD1222 vaccination. This clonotype was sampled from an adult in good health. CDR3 amino acids: CASSSNMDTQYF. In DNA, the CDR3 is TGTGCCAGCAGCTCAAACATGGATACGCAGTATTTT.